The clone carrying this T cell receptor beta chain was counted a few times. Its antigen is as yet unknown. V was clipped by 5 bases and J by 5 bases; unmatched bases: 8. Germline V gene sequence: CDR1 MNHEY, CDR2 SVGEGT. The CDR3 sequence is 15 residues long. Only healthy Caucasians were enrolled as donors. This sample was taken from a study of identical twins. Study conclusions and caveats: Invariant MAIT and iNKT cells may have partly biased zero-insertion analyses. Where out-of-frame alpha sequences were twin-shared, they showed excess low generation probability. Abundant cord blood beta clonotypes carried fewer insertions; memory repertoires showed none.

TCRdb re-analysed the 5' RACE reads in MiXCR, keeping a single row per CDR3 protein. The data contain hundreds of thousands of distinct CDR3 sequences, over 8.5% of them seen just once; the ten biggest clones take up 0.75% to 1%. The sample also formed part of further work on yellow fever vaccine responses in identical twins.

The sequence came from a young woman in good health. Sequencing input: PBMCs. J is TRBJ2-3 and V is TRBV6-2 or TRBV6-3, with TRBD1 matching 9 bases. The CDR3 region is CASSGPGTGIDTQYF. The CDR3 DNA reads TGTGCCAGCAGTGGACCCGGGACAGGGATAGATACGCAGTATTTT.